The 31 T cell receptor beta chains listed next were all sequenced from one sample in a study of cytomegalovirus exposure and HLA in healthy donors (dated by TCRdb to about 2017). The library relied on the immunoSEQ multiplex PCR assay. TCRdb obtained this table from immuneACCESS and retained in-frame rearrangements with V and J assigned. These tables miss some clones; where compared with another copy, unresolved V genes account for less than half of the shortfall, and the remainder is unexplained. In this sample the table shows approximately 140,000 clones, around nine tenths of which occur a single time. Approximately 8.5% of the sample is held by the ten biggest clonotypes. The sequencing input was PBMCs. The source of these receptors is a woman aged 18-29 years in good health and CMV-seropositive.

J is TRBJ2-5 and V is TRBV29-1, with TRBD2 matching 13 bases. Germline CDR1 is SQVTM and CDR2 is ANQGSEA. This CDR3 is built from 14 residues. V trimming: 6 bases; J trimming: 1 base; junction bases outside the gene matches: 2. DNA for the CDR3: TGCAGCGTCGGACTAGCGGGAGCCCAAGAGACCCAGTACTTC. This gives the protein CSVGLAGAQETQYF.

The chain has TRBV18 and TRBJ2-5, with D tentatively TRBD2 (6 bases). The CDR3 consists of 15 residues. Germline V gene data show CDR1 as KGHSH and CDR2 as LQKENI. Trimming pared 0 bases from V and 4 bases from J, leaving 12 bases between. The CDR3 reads CASSPPRGGGETQYF. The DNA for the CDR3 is TGTGCCAGCTCACCACCAAGGGGAGGAGGAGAGACCCAGTACTTC.

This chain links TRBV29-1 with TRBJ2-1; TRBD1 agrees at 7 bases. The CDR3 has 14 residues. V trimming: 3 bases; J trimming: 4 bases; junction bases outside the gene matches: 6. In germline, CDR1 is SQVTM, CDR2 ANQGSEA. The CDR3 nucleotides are TGCAGCGTTGAGGTCAGGGGGAAATACAATGAGCAGTTCTTC. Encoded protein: CSVEVRGKYNEQFF.

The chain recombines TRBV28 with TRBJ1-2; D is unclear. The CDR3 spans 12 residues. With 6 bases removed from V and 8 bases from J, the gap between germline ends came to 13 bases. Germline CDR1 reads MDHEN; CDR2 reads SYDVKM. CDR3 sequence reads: CASSPPHRGYTF. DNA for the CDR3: TGTGCCAGCAGCCCCCCTCATCGGGGCTACACCTTC.

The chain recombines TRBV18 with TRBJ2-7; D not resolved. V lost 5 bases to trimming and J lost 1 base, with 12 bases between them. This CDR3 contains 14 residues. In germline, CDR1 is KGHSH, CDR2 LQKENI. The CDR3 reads CASSSTDFSYEQYF. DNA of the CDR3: TGTGCCAGCTCAAGCACAGATTTTTCCTACGAGCAGTACTTC.

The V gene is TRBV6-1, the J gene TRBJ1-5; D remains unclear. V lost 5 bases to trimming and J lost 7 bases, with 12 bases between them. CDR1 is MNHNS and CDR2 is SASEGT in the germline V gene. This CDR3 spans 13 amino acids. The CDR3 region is CASSSGPPQPQHF. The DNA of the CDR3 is TGTGCCAGCAGTTCTGGGCCGCCGCAGCCCCAGCATTTT.

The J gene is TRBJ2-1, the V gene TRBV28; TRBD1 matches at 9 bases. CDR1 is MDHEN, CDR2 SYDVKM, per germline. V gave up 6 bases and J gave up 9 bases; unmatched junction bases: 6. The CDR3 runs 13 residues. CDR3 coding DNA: TGTGCCAGCAGCTCCGGACAGGGGCCTGAGCAGTTCTTC. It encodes CASSSGQGPEQFF.

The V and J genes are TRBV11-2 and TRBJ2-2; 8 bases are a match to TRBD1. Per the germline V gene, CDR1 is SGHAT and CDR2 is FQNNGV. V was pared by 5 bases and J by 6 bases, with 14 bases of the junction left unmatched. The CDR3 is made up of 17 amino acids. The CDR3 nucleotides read TGTGCCAGCAGCCCCCCCCCGGGCAGGGGGCAGTCCGGGGAGCTGTTTTTT. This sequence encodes CASSPPPGRGQSGELFF. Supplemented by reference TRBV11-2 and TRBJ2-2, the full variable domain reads EAGVAQSPRYKIIEKRQSVAFWCNPISGHATLYWYQQILGQGPKLLIQFQNNGVVDDSQLPKDRFSAERLKGVDSTLKIQPAKLEDSAVYLCASSPPPGRGQSGELFFGEGSRLTVL.

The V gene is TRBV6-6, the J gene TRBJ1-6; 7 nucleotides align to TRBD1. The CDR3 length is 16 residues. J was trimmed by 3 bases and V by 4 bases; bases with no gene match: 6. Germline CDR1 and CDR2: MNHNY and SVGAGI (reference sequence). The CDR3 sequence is CASSSAGQSYNSPLHF. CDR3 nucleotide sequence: TGTGCCAGCAGTTCCGCGGGACAGAGCTATAATTCACCCCTCCACTTT.

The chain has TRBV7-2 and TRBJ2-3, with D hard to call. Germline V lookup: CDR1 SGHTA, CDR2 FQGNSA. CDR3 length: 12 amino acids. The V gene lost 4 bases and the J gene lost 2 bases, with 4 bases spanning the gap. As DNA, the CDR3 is TGTGCCAGCAGCTCTAACACAGATACGCAGTATTTT. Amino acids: CASSSNTDTQYF.

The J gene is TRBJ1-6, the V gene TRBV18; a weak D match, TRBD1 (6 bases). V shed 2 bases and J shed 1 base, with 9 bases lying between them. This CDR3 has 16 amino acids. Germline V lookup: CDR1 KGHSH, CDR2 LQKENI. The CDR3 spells CASSPTRGSYNSPLHF. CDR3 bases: TGTGCCAGCTCACCAACCAGGGGATCCTATAATTCACCCCTCCACTTT.

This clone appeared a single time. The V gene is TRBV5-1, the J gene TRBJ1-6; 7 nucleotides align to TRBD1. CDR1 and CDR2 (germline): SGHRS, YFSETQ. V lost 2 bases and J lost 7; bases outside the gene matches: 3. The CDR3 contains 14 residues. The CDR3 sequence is CASSLDRANSPLHF. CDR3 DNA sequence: TGCGCCAGCAGCTTAGACAGGGCGAATTCACCCCTCCACTTT. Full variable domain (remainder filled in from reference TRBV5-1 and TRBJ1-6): KAGVTQTPRYLIKTRGQQVTLSCSPISGHRSVSWYQQTPGQGLQFLFEYFSETQRNKGNFPGRFSGRQFSNSRSEMNVSTLELGDSALYLCASSLDRANSPLHFGNGTRLTVT.

DNA of the CDR3: TGTGCCAGCAGTGGTTTCACTAGCGGGGGCGCCTACGAGCAGTACTTC. Its translation is CASSGFTSGGAYEQYF. The chain carries TRBV2 and TRBJ2-7; 11 nucleotides line up with TRBD2. Germline V gene lookup returns CDR1 SNHLY and CDR2 FYNNEI. The CDR3 runs 16 residues. The junction had 7 bases not matched to a gene; V was cut back by 4 bases and J by 2 bases.

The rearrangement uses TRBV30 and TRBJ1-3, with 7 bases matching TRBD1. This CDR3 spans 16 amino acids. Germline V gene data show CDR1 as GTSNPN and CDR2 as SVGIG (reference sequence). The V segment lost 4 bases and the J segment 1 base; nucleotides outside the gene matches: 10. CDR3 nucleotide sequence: TGTGCCTGGACGCTGACAGGGTCTCTGTCTGGAAACACCATATATTTT. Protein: CAWTLTGSLSGNTIYF.

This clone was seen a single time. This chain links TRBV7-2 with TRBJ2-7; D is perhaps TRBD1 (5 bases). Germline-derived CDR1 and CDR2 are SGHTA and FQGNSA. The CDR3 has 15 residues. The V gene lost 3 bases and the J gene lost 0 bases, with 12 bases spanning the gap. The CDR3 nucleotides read TGTGCCAGCAGCTTTCAGGGATTGCCCTCCTACGAGCAGTACTTC. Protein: CASSFQGLPSYEQYF.

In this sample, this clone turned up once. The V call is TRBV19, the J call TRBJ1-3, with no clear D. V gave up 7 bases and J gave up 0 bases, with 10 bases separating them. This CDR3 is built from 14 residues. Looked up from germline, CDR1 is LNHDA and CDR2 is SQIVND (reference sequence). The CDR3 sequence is CASMGSHSGNTIYF. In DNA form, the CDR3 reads TGTGCCAGTATGGGCTCACACTCTGGAAACACCATATATTTT.

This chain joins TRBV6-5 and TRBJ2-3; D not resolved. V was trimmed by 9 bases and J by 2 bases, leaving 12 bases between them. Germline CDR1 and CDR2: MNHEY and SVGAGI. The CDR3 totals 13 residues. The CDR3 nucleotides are TGTGCCAGTGCTCGGGTGATCACAGATACGCAGTATTTT. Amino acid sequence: CASARVITDTQYF.

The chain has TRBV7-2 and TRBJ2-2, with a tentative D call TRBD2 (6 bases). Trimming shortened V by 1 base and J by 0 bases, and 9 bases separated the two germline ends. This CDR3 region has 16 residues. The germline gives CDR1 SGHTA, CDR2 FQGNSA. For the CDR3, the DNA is TGTGCCAGCAGCTTAGTGGGGGGATCGAACACCGGGGAGCTGTTTTTT. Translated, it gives CASSLVGGSNTGELFF.

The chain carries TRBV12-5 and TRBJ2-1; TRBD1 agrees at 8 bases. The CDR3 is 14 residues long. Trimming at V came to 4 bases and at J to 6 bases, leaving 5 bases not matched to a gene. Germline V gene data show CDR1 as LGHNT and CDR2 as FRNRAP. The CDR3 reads CASGSLGQGNEQFF. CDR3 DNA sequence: TGTGCTAGTGGTTCCCTCGGACAGGGCAATGAGCAGTTCTTC.

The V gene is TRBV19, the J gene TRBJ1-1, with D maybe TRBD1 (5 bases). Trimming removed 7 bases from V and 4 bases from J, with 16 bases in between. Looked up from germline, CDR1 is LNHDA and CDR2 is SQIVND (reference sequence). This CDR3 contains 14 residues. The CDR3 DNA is TGTGCCAGTACCCATAGGGGCCGGAGCACTGAAGCTTTCTTT. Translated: CASTHRGRSTEAFF.

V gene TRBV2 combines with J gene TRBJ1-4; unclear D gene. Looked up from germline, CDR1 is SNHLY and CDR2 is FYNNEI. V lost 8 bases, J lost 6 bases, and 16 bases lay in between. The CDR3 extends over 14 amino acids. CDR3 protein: CASCGLSSYEKLFF. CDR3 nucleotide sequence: TGTGCCAGCTGCGGGCTATCTTCCTATGAAAAACTGTTTTTT.

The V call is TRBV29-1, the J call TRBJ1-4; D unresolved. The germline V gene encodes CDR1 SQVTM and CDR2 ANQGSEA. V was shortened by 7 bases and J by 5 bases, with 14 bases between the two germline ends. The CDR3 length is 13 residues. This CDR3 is CSAQLNPNEKLFF. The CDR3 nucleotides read TGCAGCGCCCAACTAAATCCCAATGAAAAACTGTTTTTT.

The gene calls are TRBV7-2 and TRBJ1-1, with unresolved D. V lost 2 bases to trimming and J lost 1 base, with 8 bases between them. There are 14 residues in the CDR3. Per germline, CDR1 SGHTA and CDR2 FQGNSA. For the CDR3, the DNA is TGTGCCAGCAGCTTAACAGACCGGAACACTGAAGCTTTCTTT. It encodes CASSLTDRNTEAFF. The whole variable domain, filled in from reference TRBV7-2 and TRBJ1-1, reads GAGVSQSPSNKVTEKGKDVELRCDPISGHTALYWYRQSLGQGLEFLIYFQGNSAPDKSGLPSDRFSAERTGGSVSTLTIQRTQQEDSAVYLCASSLTDRNTEAFFGQGTRLTVV.

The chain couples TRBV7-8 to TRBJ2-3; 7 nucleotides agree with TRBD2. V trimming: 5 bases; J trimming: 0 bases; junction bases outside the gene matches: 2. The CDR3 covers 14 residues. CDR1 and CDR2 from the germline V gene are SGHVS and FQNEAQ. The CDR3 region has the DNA TGTGCCAGCAGCCCAGCGGGGAGCACAGATACGCAGTATTTT. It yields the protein CASSPAGSTDTQYF.

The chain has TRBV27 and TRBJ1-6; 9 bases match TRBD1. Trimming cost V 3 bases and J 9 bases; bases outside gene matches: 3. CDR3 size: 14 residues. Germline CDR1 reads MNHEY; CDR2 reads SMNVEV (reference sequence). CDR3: CASSLDRGTSPLHF. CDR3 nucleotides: TGTGCCAGCAGTTTGGACAGGGGTACTTCACCCCTCCACTTT.

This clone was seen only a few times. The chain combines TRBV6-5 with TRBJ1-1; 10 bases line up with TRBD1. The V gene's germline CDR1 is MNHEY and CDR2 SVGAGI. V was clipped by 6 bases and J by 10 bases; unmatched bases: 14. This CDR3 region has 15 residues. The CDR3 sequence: CASSRAGQGTYGAFF. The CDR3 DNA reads TGTGCCAGCAGCCGAGCGGGACAGGGGACCTATGGAGCTTTCTTT.

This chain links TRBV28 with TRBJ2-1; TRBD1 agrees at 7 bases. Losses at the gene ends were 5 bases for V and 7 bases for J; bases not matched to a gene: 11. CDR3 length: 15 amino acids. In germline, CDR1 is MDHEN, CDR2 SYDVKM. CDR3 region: CASSISGTANNEQFF. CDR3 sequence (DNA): TGTGCCAGCAGTATCTCCGGGACAGCTAATAATGAGCAGTTCTTC.

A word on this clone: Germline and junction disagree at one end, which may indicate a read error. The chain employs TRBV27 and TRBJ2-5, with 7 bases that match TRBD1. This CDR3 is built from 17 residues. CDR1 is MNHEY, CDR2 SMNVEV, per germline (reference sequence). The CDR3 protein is CASSQAYRQGGQEAQYF. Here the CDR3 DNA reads TGTGCCAGCAGCCAAGCCTATCGACAGGGTGGACAAGAGGCCCAGTACTTC.

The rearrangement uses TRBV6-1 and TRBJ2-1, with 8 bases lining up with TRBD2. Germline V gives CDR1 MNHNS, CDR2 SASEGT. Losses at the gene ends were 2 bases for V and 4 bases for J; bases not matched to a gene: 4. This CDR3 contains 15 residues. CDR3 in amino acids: CASSEYLAGYNEQFF. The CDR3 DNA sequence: TGTGCCAGCAGTGAATACCTAGCGGGTTACAATGAGCAGTTCTTC.

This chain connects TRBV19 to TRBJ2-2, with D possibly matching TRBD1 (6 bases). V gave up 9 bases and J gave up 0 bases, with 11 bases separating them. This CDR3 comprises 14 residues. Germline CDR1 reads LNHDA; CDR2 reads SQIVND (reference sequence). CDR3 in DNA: TGTGCCAGCAGGGACACCCCGAACACCGGGGAGCTGTTTTTT. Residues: CASRDTPNTGELFF.

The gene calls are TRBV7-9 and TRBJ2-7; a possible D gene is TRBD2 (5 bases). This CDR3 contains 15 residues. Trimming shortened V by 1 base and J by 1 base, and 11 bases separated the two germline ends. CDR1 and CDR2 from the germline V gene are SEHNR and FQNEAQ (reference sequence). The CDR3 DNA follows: TGTGCCAGCAGCTTAGATCTAGCCGGTTCCTACGAGCAGTACTTC. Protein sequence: CASSLDLAGSYEQYF.